Detailed here is one T cell receptor (beta chain). The antigen is undetermined. The data are from a study of shared clonotypes between healthy human individuals. Study-level findings and limits: An effect of sequencing depth on clonotype sharing among donors was expected.

The V gene lost 3 bases and the J gene lost 4 bases, with 18 bases spanning the gap. The V gene's germline CDR1 is PRHDT and CDR2 FYEKMQ (reference sequence). The CDR3 has 17 amino acids. TCRdb's table, derived via immunoSEQ multiplex PCR, lists solely in-frame clones and lacks some. Of over a million clones in the sample, 98% were seen once. The TCR was taken from a man aged 25-45 years in good health. V usage is TRBV13 and J usage is TRBJ2-2; the D call may be TRBD1 or TRBD2 (5 bases each). Sequencing was done on a sample of naive CD4+ T cells sorted from blood. Subset indicated: CD45RA+ positively selected. CDR3 coding DNA: TGTGCCAGCAGCTTCGGTAGCCGGGACCAAGGCACCGGGGAGCTGTTTTTT. Amino acid sequence: CASSFGSRDQGTGELFF.